This T cell receptor (beta chain) was recovered during a study of T cell responses to AZD1222 COVID-19 vaccine. Study information: Researchers grouped second doses given at about 4 or about 12 weeks into one pool.

Trimming removed 2 bases at V and 3 bases at J, with 10 bases between. The CDR3 has 14 amino acids. The germline V gene has CDR1 KGHSH and CDR2 LQKENI. This clone has a handful of counts. Antigen: not known. Libraries were prepared by immunoSEQ multiplex PCR; TCRdb keeps only in-frame clonotypes and omits some of them. The sample consists of around 140,000 clones, around nine tenths of them appearing once. Whole-study results and caveats: Along spike, vaccine-associated CD4 TCRs were found throughout, with dominance at 160-218 and 743-854. A mostly white British donor set with more females was recruited, and clonal diversity was possibly underestimated. With two AZD1222 doses given, Spike-specific TCR breadth and depth both rose.

This chain joins TRBV18 and TRBJ1-1; no clear D gene. Sequences were derived from peripheral blood, sampled on day 0 of AZD1222 vaccination. The clonotype comes from an adult in good health. The CDR3 coding sequence is TGTGCCAGCTCACCATCTTTGGGAGACACTGAAGCTTTCTTT. Translating gives CASSPSLGDTEAFF.